Listed here are 13 T cell receptor beta chains from one sample, sequenced in a study of neurological immune-mediated disorders. Time point of the sample: technical triplicate 1. TCRdb re-called the 5' RACE reads through MiXCR, storing one row per CDR3 protein. Of approximately 23,000 distinct CDR3 sequences in the sample, under 15% were seen once. Sample: CD4+ T cells from blood. Receptors originate from a female donor with HTLV-1-associated myelopathy (HAM/TSP).

The V gene is TRBV5-5, the J gene TRBJ2-5; D uncertain. Trimming stripped 0 bases from V and 5 bases from J, with 5 bases between. The CDR3 is 12 amino acids. Germline loops: CDR1 SGHKS, CDR2 YYEKEE (reference sequence). DNA for the CDR3: TGTGCCAGCAGCTTGGTTCCGGAGACCCAGTACTTC. This sequence encodes CASSLVPETQYF. Together with reference TRBV5-5 and TRBJ2-5, the CDR3 gives the full variable domain: DAGVTQSPTHLIKTRGQQVTLRCSPISGHKSVSWYQQVLGQGPQFIFQYYEKEERGRGNFPDRFSARQFPNYSSELNVNALLLGDSALYLCASSLVPETQYFGPGTRLLVL.

Ten or more counts support this clonotype. The rearrangement uses TRBV11-2 and TRBJ2-3; D might be TRBD2 (5 bases). V was trimmed by 1 base and J by 5 bases, leaving 13 bases between them. The CDR3 is 15 residues long. Germline V gene data show CDR1 as SGHAT and CDR2 as FQNNGV. The CDR3 DNA sequence: TGTGCCAGCAGCTTAGCCGGGGAGACGGGAGATACGCAGTATTTT. Translating gives CASSLAGETGDTQYF.

This clonotype was picked up many times. The chain links TRBV6-5 to TRBJ1-4; D not certain. The CDR3 loop spans 13 amino acids. Trimming pared 8 bases from V and 0 bases from J, leaving 7 bases between. Looked up from germline, CDR1 is MNHEY and CDR2 is SVGAGI. CDR3: CASCGATNEKLFF. CDR3 nucleotides: TGTGCCAGCTGCGGAGCAACTAATGAAAAACTGTTTTTT.

This clonotype was detected many times. The gene calls are TRBV5-5 and TRBJ1-2; D gene unclear. Trimming cost V 0 bases and J 8 bases, with 14 bases left between them. Germline CDR1 SGHKS, CDR2 YYEKEE (reference sequence). The CDR3 loop spans 14 amino acids. CDR3 loop: CASSLGVGVRGYTF. The CDR3 DNA sequence: TGTGCCAGCAGCTTGGGAGTCGGGGTTCGGGGCTACACCTTC.

This clonotype was found many times. CDR3: CASRPENTGELFF. In DNA, the CDR3 is TGTGCTAGTCGTCCAGAGAACACCGGGGAGCTGTTTTTT. The rearrangement joins TRBV12-5 to TRBJ2-2; D is ambiguous. The CDR3 is made up of 13 amino acids. Trimming cost V 8 bases and J 1 base, with 8 bases left between them. Germline V CDR1 and CDR2: LGHNT, FRNRAP.

A few counts support this clonotype. The rearrangement uses TRBV7-9 and TRBJ2-2; no clear D gene. Trimming removed 1 base from V and 13 bases from J, with 7 bases in between. The CDR3 is 11 amino acids. From germline, CDR1 is SEHNR and CDR2 FQNEAQ (reference sequence). The chain's CDR3 is CASSLDLGLFF. The CDR3 coding sequence is TGTGCCAGCAGCTTAGATCTTGGGCTGTTTTTT.

Of note for this clonotype: No DNA is shown, since the ends of the CDR3 on it are uncertain; the CDR3 is the one TCRdb lists. The rearrangement uses TRBV7-6 and TRBJ1-6; the D call TRBD1 from the table was never checked on the DNA. The CDR3 length equals 21 residues, ends included. The germline CDR1 and CDR2 sequences are SGHVS and FNYEAQ. CDR3 region: CASSFYICSATTIGANLPLHF.

There are many counts of this clonotype. The chain links TRBV5-1 to TRBJ1-1; D uncertain. Germline-derived CDR1 and CDR2 are SGHRS and YFSETQ. Trimming pared 0 bases from V and 4 bases from J, leaving 13 bases between. The CDR3 spans 15 residues. CDR3 sequence reads: CASSLGIGLVTEAFF. The CDR3 DNA reads as TGCGCCAGCAGCTTGGGGATAGGGCTGGTCACTGAAGCTTTCTTT.

This chain joins TRBV10-3 and TRBJ2-7; tentative D call: TRBD2 (5 bases). With 10 bases removed from V and 4 bases from J, the gap between germline ends came to 20 bases. The germline V gene has CDR1 ENHRY and CDR2 SYGVKD. This CDR3 comprises 14 residues. The DNA for the CDR3 is TGTGCCACCTCATTAGAGGGAGAATGGTACGAGCAGTACTTC. It codes for CATSLEGEWYEQYF.

The chain has TRBV6-5 and TRBJ2-2; D remains ambiguous. Trimming stripped 9 bases from V and 3 bases from J, with 11 bases between. The CDR3 sequence is 13 residues long. Germline CDR1 reads MNHEY; CDR2 reads SVGAGI. In DNA, the CDR3 is TGTGCCAGTAGGCCTGAATACACCGGGGAGCTGTTTTTT. Its protein is CASRPEYTGELFF.

This clonotype was observed at least ten times. The chain carries TRBV7-2 and TRBJ1-5; the D is unclear. Trimming shortened V by 1 base and J by 1 base, and 11 bases separated the two germline ends. This CDR3 region has 16 residues. The germline CDR1 and CDR2 sequences are SGHTA and FQGNSA. DNA of the CDR3: TGTGCCAGCAGCTTAGAATCCGGGCGGAGCAATCAGCCCCAGCATTTT. It specifies CASSLESGRSNQPQHF.

This clonotype has at least ten counts. V is TRBV4-1 and J is TRBJ2-3; D uncertain. CDR3 length equals 15 residues. Trimming removed 0 bases at V and 1 base at J, with 8 bases between. CDR1 is MGHRA and CDR2 is YSYEKL in the germline V gene. The CDR3 bases are TGCGCCAGCAGCCAAGATCTTGTCGGCACAGATACGCAGTATTTT. Its protein is CASSQDLVGTDTQYF.

This clonotype was picked up many times. V usage is TRBV2 and J usage is TRBJ2-5; D gene ambiguous. Trimming left V 6 bases short and J 7 bases short, with 12 bases between. CDR3 size: 12 residues. Germline V gene sequence: CDR1 SNHLY, CDR2 FYNNEI. The CDR3 is CASRLNLGTQYF. In DNA, the CDR3 is TGTGCCAGCAGGCTTAACTTGGGGACCCAGTACTTC.